The 20 T cell receptor beta chains listed next were all sequenced from one sample in a study of cytomegalovirus exposure and HLA in healthy donors. In the PCR, 60 Vbeta and 13 Jbeta primers were used. The protocol was immunoSEQ multiplex PCR, while the TCRdb copy is restricted to in-frame clones and leaves out a portion. The sample holds some 190,000 clones, approximately 80% seen once. Sequencing used PBMCs. The receptors derive from a woman between 25 and 40 years old in good health and CMV-seropositive.

This clone has just a few counts. The chain's CDR3 is CASSLGLPSYNEQFF. As DNA, the CDR3 is TGTGCCAGCAGCTTAGGACTACCCTCCTACAATGAGCAGTTCTTC. V and J are TRBV5-4 and TRBJ2-1; a possible D gene is TRBD2 (6 bases). The germline V gene encodes CDR1 SGHNT and CDR2 YYREEE (reference sequence). The length of the CDR3 is 15 residues. The V and J ends lost 2 bases and 0 bases respectively, with 9 bases between them.

The J gene is TRBJ1-5, the V gene TRBV6-5; 8 bases agree with TRBD1. CDR1 is MNHEY, CDR2 SVGAGI, per germline. V lost 6 bases and J lost 5; bases outside the gene matches: 3. This CDR3 has 13 residues. The CDR3 sequence: CASREGQDQPQHF. In DNA, the CDR3 is TGTGCCAGCAGAGAGGGACAGGATCAGCCCCAGCATTTT.

V gene TRBV11-3 combines with J gene TRBJ2-3; 11 bases fit TRBD2. Germline lookup yields CDR1 SGHNT and CDR2 YENEEA. The CDR3 has 16 amino acids. Germline trimming cut 1 base from V and 2 bases from J; bases unmatched to any gene: 2. The CDR3 region is CASSLGLAGTTDTQYF. Written as DNA, the CDR3 is TGTGCCAGCAGCTTAGGACTAGCGGGAACCACAGATACGCAGTATTTT.

V gene TRBV28 combines with J gene TRBJ1-2; TRBD1 matches at 8 bases. The V segment lost 6 bases and the J segment 8 bases; nucleotides outside the gene matches: 11. Germline V lookup: CDR1 MDHEN, CDR2 SYDVKM. The CDR3 runs 14 residues. The CDR3 sequence is CASSSHDRGSGYTF. CDR3 bases: TGTGCCAGCAGCTCACATGACAGGGGCTCCGGCTACACCTTC.

This clone was seen a handful of times. V gene TRBV4-3 combines with J gene TRBJ2-6; the match to TRBD2 covers 8 bases. Per the germline V gene, CDR1 is LGHNA and CDR2 is YSLEER. This CDR3 comprises 19 residues. With 0 bases clipped from V and 0 bases from J, the junction kept 7 bases outside the gene matches. The CDR3 coding sequence is TGCGCCAGCAGCCAAGATCCAGCGGGGGCCAGCTCTGGGGCCAACGTCCTGACTTTC. It yields the protein CASSQDPAGASSGANVLTF.

This chain uses TRBV20-1 with TRBJ1-2; D ambiguous. Germline V lookup: CDR1 DFQATT, CDR2 SNEGSKA (reference sequence). With 6 bases removed from V and 8 bases from J, the gap between germline ends came to 10 bases. The CDR3 extends over 10 amino acids. CDR3 loop: CSAEREGYTF. The CDR3, as DNA: TGCAGTGCGGAGAGGGAGGGCTACACCTTC.

This clone was counted a few times. CDR3 sequence (DNA): TGTGCCAGCAGTGGGCTGTTAGGGGCGGGGGGGCAAGAGACCCAGTACTTC. This encodes CASSGLLGAGGQETQYF. J is TRBJ2-5 and V is TRBV6-1; 9 nucleotides line up with TRBD2. Germline V lookup: CDR1 MNHNS, CDR2 SASEGT. The CDR3 runs to 17 residues. The junction had 11 bases not matched to a gene; V was cut back by 4 bases and J by 2 bases.

This clone was counted only a few times. V gene TRBV28 combines with J gene TRBJ2-7; tentatively, D is TRBD2 (6 bases). The CDR3 runs 14 residues. Germline lookup yields CDR1 MDHEN and CDR2 SYDVKM. Trimming took off 6 bases at V and 5 bases at J, with 17 bases between the two ends. The CDR3 loop reads CASRAGPPLDEQYF. The CDR3 DNA is TGTGCCAGCAGGGCGGGACCGCCGCTAGACGAGCAGTACTTC.

The V and J genes are TRBV19 and TRBJ1-2; D gene ambiguous. This CDR3 region has 16 residues. V lost 6 bases to trimming and J lost 2 bases, with 19 bases between them. CDR1 and CDR2 from the germline V gene are LNHDA and SQIVND (reference sequence). In DNA form, the CDR3 reads TGTGCCAGTAGGGCCCAGGAGGGAAACGACAACTATGGCTACACCTTC. As protein: CASRAQEGNDNYGYTF.

The V call is TRBV5-5, the J call TRBJ2-7, with 9 positions matching TRBD1. The CDR3 contains 17 residues. Germline lookup yields CDR1 SGHKS and CDR2 YYEKEE (reference sequence). The J segment lost 7 bases and the V segment lost 0 bases, leaving 14 bases of the junction unmatched. The CDR3 DNA sequence: TGTGCCAGCAGCTTGGGGCCTTTCCGGGACAGGGCGAAGGAGCAGTACTTC. Protein sequence: CASSLGPFRDRAKEQYF. Full variable domain (rest looked up from reference TRBV5-5 and TRBJ2-7): DAGVTQSPTHLIKTRGQQVTLRCSPISGHKSVSWYQQVLGQGPQFIFQYYEKEERGRGNFPDRFSARQFPNYSSELNVNALLLGDSALYLCASSLGPFRDRAKEQYFGPGTRLTVT.

The chain recombines TRBV14 with TRBJ2-1; D gene uncertain. CDR1 SGHDN and CDR2 FVKESK come from the germline V gene. The CDR3 consists of 16 residues. Trimming left V 4 bases short and J 0 bases short, with 13 bases between. The CDR3 DNA sequence: TGTGCCAGCAGCCCCATATGGTTGAGCTCCTACAATGAGCAGTTCTTC. Protein: CASSPIWLSSYNEQFF.

The DNA of the CDR3 is TGTGCCAGTAGTATAGGACTCTACGAGCAGTACTTC. Its translation: CASSIGLYEQYF. The chain has TRBV19 and TRBJ2-7; D gene uncertain. V dropped 1 base and J dropped 3 bases, with 4 bases sitting between them. The CDR3 is made up of 12 amino acids. Germline lookup yields CDR1 LNHDA and CDR2 SQIVND (reference sequence).

The chain employs TRBV7-9 and TRBJ2-1; 7 positions match TRBD2. The CDR3 is 14 residues long. Germline V gene lookup returns CDR1 SEHNR and CDR2 FQNEAQ (reference sequence). With 10 bases clipped from V and 2 bases from J, the junction kept 8 bases outside the gene matches. CDR3 loop: CATSGTTAYNEQFF. DNA for the CDR3: TGTGCCACCTCCGGGACTACCGCCTACAATGAGCAGTTCTTC.

The chain couples TRBV7-2 to TRBJ2-7; D is unclear. CDR1 and CDR2 from the germline V gene are SGHTA and FQGNSA. Between the trimmed V and J ends, which lost 5 bases and 1 base, there was a span of 9 bases. The CDR3 covers 13 residues. CDR3 region: CASSVSLSYEQYF. DNA for the CDR3: TGTGCCAGCAGCGTATCACTATCCTACGAGCAGTACTTC.

The genes are TRBV19 and TRBJ2-5; 10 bases agree with TRBD1. CDR1 LNHDA and CDR2 SQIVND come from the germline V gene (reference sequence). This CDR3 is 15 amino acids long. V was pared by 4 bases and J by 1 base, with 3 bases of the junction left unmatched. DNA for the CDR3: TGTGCCAGTAGTAGGGGACAGGGGAGCCAAGAGACCCAGTACTTC. Its translation is CASSRGQGSQETQYF.

This rearrangement joins TRBV19 to TRBJ2-3; 9 nucleotides align to TRBD2. The germline CDR1 and CDR2 sequences are LNHDA and SQIVND (reference sequence). The junction had 8 bases not matched to a gene; V was cut back by 7 bases and J by 3 bases. CDR3 length equals 15 residues. The CDR3 region has the DNA TGTGCCAGTACCAACAGCGGGGGGTGGACAGATACGCAGTATTTT. This gives the protein CASTNSGGWTDTQYF.

The CDR3 region is CASSEGPGLYEQYF. The CDR3 DNA sequence: TGTGCCAGCAGTGAAGGGCCAGGTCTCTACGAGCAGTACTTC. The chain joins TRBV6-1 to TRBJ2-7; D not certain. The CDR3 is 14 residues long. The germline V gene has CDR1 MNHNS and CDR2 SASEGT. Deletions cut 1 base from V and 3 bases from J, with 10 bases between.

The chain is built from TRBV27 and TRBJ1-1, with 7 bases aligning to TRBD1. This CDR3 has 18 amino acids. The germline V gene has CDR1 MNHEY and CDR2 SMNVEV (reference sequence). J gave up 1 base and V 5 bases, and 16 bases lay outside the gene matches. The CDR3 DNA sequence: TGTGCCAGCAGTCCGTGGACAGGAGGGATTGGGGCGAACACTGAAGCTTTCTTT. This encodes CASSPWTGGIGANTEAFF.

V is TRBV7-9 and J is TRBJ2-3; the match to TRBD2 covers 11 bases. J lost 5 bases, V lost 4 bases, and 2 bases had no gene match. This CDR3 has 14 amino acids. The germline CDR1 and CDR2 sequences are SEHNR and FQNEAQ (reference sequence). CDR3 sequence: CASSSGTSGDTQYF. CDR3 nucleotides: TGTGCCAGCAGCTCCGGGACTAGCGGAGATACGCAGTATTTT.

This chain joins TRBV28 and TRBJ2-1; D gene ambiguous. The germline CDR1 and CDR2 sequences are MDHEN and SYDVKM. This CDR3 contains 13 residues. V gave up 8 bases and J gave up 2 bases, with 10 bases separating them. Here the CDR3 reads CASSPPTYNEQFF. Here the CDR3 DNA reads TGTGCCAGCTCCCCTCCTACCTACAATGAGCAGTTCTTC.